Listed below are T cell receptor beta chains from one sample, sequenced in a study of T cell repertoires in cytomegalovirus infection. TCRdb called the reads again in MiXCR, with one record for every CDR3 protein. The table includes around 490,000 distinct CDR3 sequences, more than 25% detected once. Sequencing input: PBMCs. Receptor source: a human donor in good health (CMV status not recorded). Some clones in this sample may be carry-over from other donors' samples. CDR3s leave out the opening cysteine and the closing phenylalanine or tryptophan. The order of the fields is V gene, CDR3 protein.

TRBV7-9	ALTRGATNEKLF
TRBV5-1	ASSSLSNTEAF
TRBV10-3	AISGTGAIRITEAF
TRBV3-1	ASSEVLATNTGELF
TRBV9	ASSSGQGRGNQPQH
TRBV27	ASSYRVSYGYT
TRBV6-2/TRBV6-3	ASSYGTSDLETQY
TRBV19	ASRIGNTEAF
TRBV11-2	ASSLGASSKNIQY
TRBV18	ASSPPGSNEQF
TRBV4-3	ASSLSGEKLF
TRBV10-3	AIRGTSGRSTDTQY
TRBV28	ASSLGTELWETQY
TRBV27	ASSPGTGPTYEQY
TRBV20-1	SAIVDLDQPQH
TRBV28	ASSLLGNRF
TRBV6-1	ASSWGNADTQY
TRBV11-2	ASSSGWGQVNTGELF
TRBV4-1	ASGRGLSYNSPLH
TRBV6-2/TRBV6-3	ASSYGGPGRSGAEAF
TRBV20-1	SATRLAGDQETQY